The rows below give T cell receptor beta chains drawn from one sample of a study of persistence of HIV-infected CD4 T cells. Their recognized antigens are unknown. The method was immunoSEQ multiplex PCR; TCRdb's version includes in-frame clones alone and lacks a portion of them. The sample records tens of thousands of clones, about 81% being singletons. The material was CD4+ T cells sorted from PBMCs after approximately 19-hour stimulation, obtained from a patient who received antiretroviral therapy. These TCRs come from an adult man with HIV who was CMV-seropositive. Each CDR3 is given with its conserved first and last residue. D genes are given only for firm matches. Size values are once, few and many counts, or a class for expanded clones, and some rows have none.

abundance: -
d_gene: -
v_gene: TRBV6-2/TRBV6-3
j_gene: TRBJ1-4
CDR3nt: TGTGCCAGCAGTTACAGGGGAAAAGACAGCCGCCTTCGGAATGAAAAACTGTTTTTT
CDR3aa: CASSYRGKDSRLRNEKLFF

abundance: -
d_gene: -
v_gene: TRBV18
j_gene: TRBJ2-7
CDR3nt: TGTGCCAGCTCATCCAGGGGTTTCCCCTACGAGCAGTACTTC
CDR3aa: CASSSRGFPYEQYF

abundance: few
d_gene: -
v_gene: TRBV19
j_gene: TRBJ2-7
CDR3nt: TGTGCCAGTAGTTTCTCCACTAGTTATCTCTACGAGCAGTACTTC
CDR3aa: CASSFSTSYLYEQYF

abundance: -
d_gene: -
v_gene: TRBV6-2/TRBV6-3
j_gene: TRBJ1-1
CDR3nt: TGTGCCAGCAGCGTTCGGGGCATAATGAACACTGAAGCTTTCTTT
CDR3aa: CASSVRGIMNTEAFF

abundance: -
d_gene: -
v_gene: TRBV2
j_gene: TRBJ2-6
CDR3nt: TGTGCCAGCAGCGCGACACCAGGGGCCAACGTCCTGACTTTC
CDR3aa: CASSATPGANVLTF

abundance: -
d_gene: TRBD2
v_gene: TRBV30
j_gene: TRBJ2-2
CDR3nt: TGTGCCTGGTCCAGGGGGAGACTAGCGGGAGGAGGTGGCACCGGGGAGCTGTTTTTT
CDR3aa: CAWSRGRLAGGGGTGELFF

abundance: -
d_gene: TRBD2
v_gene: TRBV4-3
j_gene: TRBJ2-3
CDR3nt: TGCGCCAGCAGCCAAGATAAGCGGGATAATACAGATACGCAGTATTTT
CDR3aa: CASSQDKRDNTDTQYF

abundance: -
d_gene: -
v_gene: TRBV4-1
j_gene: TRBJ1-5
CDR3nt: TGCGCCAGCAGCCAGGCAGGGGTCGACCCCAATCAGCCCCAGCATTTT
CDR3aa: CASSQAGVDPNQPQHF

abundance: -
d_gene: TRBD2
v_gene: TRBV6-5
j_gene: TRBJ2-7
CDR3nt: TGTGCCAGCAGCTCCGGGACGGGAGGCAACGAGCAGTACTTC
CDR3aa: CASSSGTGGNEQYF

abundance: -
d_gene: -
v_gene: TRBV7-9
j_gene: TRBJ2-3
CDR3nt: TGTGCCAGCAGCTTAGAGGCCGGGCGCACAGATACGCAGTATTTT
CDR3aa: CASSLEAGRTDTQYF

abundance: -
d_gene: -
v_gene: TRBV2
j_gene: TRBJ1-4
CDR3nt: TGTGCCAGCAGTGACTTTCCCGCCAGCGAAAAACTGTTTTTT
CDR3aa: CASSDFPASEKLFF

abundance: -
d_gene: TRBD1
v_gene: TRBV30
j_gene: TRBJ1-6
CDR3nt: TGTGCCTGGACACTAAGGACAGGGAGTAATTCACCCCTCCACTTT
CDR3aa: CAWTLRTGSNSPLHF

abundance: -
d_gene: -
v_gene: TRBV3-1/TRBV3-2
j_gene: TRBJ1-3
CDR3nt: TGTGCCAGCAGCTTATGGGGAAACACCATATATTTT
CDR3aa: CASSLWGNTIYF

abundance: -
d_gene: -
v_gene: TRBV11-1
j_gene: TRBJ1-5
CDR3nt: TGTGCCAGCAGCTTCAGTAGCAATCAGCCCCAGCATTTT
CDR3aa: CASSFSSNQPQHF

abundance: -
d_gene: TRBD2
v_gene: TRBV29-1
j_gene: TRBJ2-7
CDR3nt: TGCAGCGTTGAACCTAGCGGGGGTAACGAGCAGTACTTC
CDR3aa: CSVEPSGGNEQYF

abundance: -
d_gene: -
v_gene: TRBV5-5
j_gene: TRBJ1-1
CDR3nt: TGTGCCAGCAGCTTGGTAAGGCGGGCGAACACTGAAGCTTTCTTT
CDR3aa: CASSLVRRANTEAFF

abundance: -
d_gene: -
v_gene: TRBV5-1
j_gene: TRBJ2-1
CDR3nt: TGCGCCAGCAGCTCGTCCGGGACAACCTACAATGAGCAGTTCTTC
CDR3aa: CASSSSGTTYNEQFF

abundance: -
d_gene: -
v_gene: TRBV15
j_gene: TRBJ2-6
CDR3nt: TGTGCCACCAGCAGAGATCTCTCTGGGGCCAACGTCCTGACTTTC
CDR3aa: CATSRDLSGANVLTF

abundance: -
d_gene: TRBD1
v_gene: TRBV19
j_gene: TRBJ2-1
CDR3nt: TGTGCCAGTAGTATAAGGGCAGGGGGATCCTACAATGAGCAGTTCTTC
CDR3aa: CASSIRAGGSYNEQFF

abundance: -
d_gene: -
v_gene: TRBV2
j_gene: TRBJ1-3
CDR3nt: TGTGCCAGCAGGCCAGACAGTTTTTTCTCTGGAAACACCATATATTTT
CDR3aa: CASRPDSFFSGNTIYF

abundance: once
d_gene: -
v_gene: TRBV3-1/TRBV3-2
j_gene: TRBJ1-2
CDR3nt: TGTGCCAGCAGCCAACCCCCCGGCTATGGCTACACCTTC
CDR3aa: CASSQPPGYGYTF

abundance: -
d_gene: -
v_gene: TRBV2
j_gene: TRBJ1-5
CDR3nt: TGTGCCAGCAGTGAAATACAGGCTAACAATCAGCCCCAGCATTTT
CDR3aa: CASSEIQANNQPQHF

abundance: -
d_gene: TRBD1
v_gene: TRBV19
j_gene: TRBJ1-5
CDR3nt: TGTGCCAGTAGTCTGACAGGGGACTATAGCAATCAGCCCCAGCATTTT
CDR3aa: CASSLTGDYSNQPQHF

abundance: -
d_gene: -
v_gene: TRBV24-1
j_gene: TRBJ1-5
CDR3nt: TGTGCCACCAGTGATTCATATAGCAATCAGCCCCAGCATTTT
CDR3aa: CATSDSYSNQPQHF

abundance: once
d_gene: -
v_gene: TRBV6-1
j_gene: TRBJ2-3
CDR3nt: TGTGCCAGCAGTGAATCCCGGGATACGCAGTATTTT
CDR3aa: CASSESRDTQYF